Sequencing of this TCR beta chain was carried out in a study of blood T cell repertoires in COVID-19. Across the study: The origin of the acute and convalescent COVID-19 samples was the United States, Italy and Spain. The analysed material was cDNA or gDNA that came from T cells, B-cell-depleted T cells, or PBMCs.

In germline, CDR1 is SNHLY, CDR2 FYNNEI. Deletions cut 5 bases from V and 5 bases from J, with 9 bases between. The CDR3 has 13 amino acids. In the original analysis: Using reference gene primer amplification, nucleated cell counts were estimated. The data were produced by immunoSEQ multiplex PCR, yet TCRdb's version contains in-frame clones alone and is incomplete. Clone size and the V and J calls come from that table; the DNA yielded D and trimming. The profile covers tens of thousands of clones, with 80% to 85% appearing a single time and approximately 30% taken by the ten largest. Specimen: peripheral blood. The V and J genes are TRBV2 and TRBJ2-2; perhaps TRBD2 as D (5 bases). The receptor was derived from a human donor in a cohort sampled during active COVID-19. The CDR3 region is CASSKSGTGELFF. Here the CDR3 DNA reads TGTGCCAGCAGTAAGTCGGGAACCGGGGAGCTGTTTTTT.